The 8 T cell receptor beta chains given below trace back to one sample, sequenced in a study of T-cell memory formation after mild COVID-19. TCRdb re-derived calls from the 5' RACE reads in MiXCR, one entry per CDR3 protein. The profile shows 190,000 or so distinct CDR3 sequences, 25% to 35% of them singletons. Sequenced sample: PBMCs or a T cell subset sorted from them (not recorded which). The receptors here all came from an adult woman who had mild COVID-19 (a few samples of this study predate the infection). Cell type and time point are not known.

This rearrangement joins TRBV20-1 to TRBJ2-1; D might be TRBD2 (6 bases). From germline, CDR1 is DFQATT and CDR2 SNEGSKA (reference sequence). The CDR3 has 19 residues. Trimming pared 1 base from V and 3 bases from J, leaving 25 bases between. CDR3 region: CSARVPGELSGYDYNEQFF. The CDR3 coding sequence is TGCAGTGCTAGAGTCCCCGGGGAACTAAGCGGGTACGACTACAATGAGCAGTTCTTC.

Notes on this clonotype: A read error may be the cause here, since a much bigger clone is one base away. The chain has TRBV2 and TRBJ1-5, with D unresolved. Trimming removed 7 bases from V and 7 bases from J, with 17 bases in between. Germline-derived CDR1 and CDR2 are SNHLY and FYNNEI. The CDR3 loop spans 14 amino acids. CDR3: CASNKVQVGQPQHF. CDR3 in DNA: TGTGCCAGCAACAAAGTCCAGGTTGGACAGCCCCAGCATTTT.

The chain has TRBV4-3 and TRBJ2-1, with TRBD2 identical over 10 bases. The CDR3 is 18 residues long. Per the germline V gene, CDR1 is LGHNA and CDR2 is YSLEER. J was trimmed by 3 bases and V by 1 base; bases with no gene match: 9. CDR3 bases: TGCGCCAGCAGCCAAGTCTGGGCTAGCGGGAGTGTCTACAATGAGCAGTTCTTC. This translates into CASSQVWASGSVYNEQFF.

The chain combines TRBV9 with TRBJ2-6; D gene ambiguous. Trimming cost V 3 bases and J 0 bases, with 10 bases left between them. This CDR3 comprises 16 residues. Germline values: CDR1 SGDLS, CDR2 YYNGEE. The CDR3: CASSAAGISGANVLTF. In DNA, the CDR3 is TGTGCCAGCAGCGCTGCCGGAATCTCTGGGGCCAACGTCCTGACTTTC.

This CDR3 is CASSVSPGREFEQFF. The CDR3 DNA reads TGTGCCAGCAGCGTAAGCCCCGGGCGGGAATTTGAGCAGTTCTTC. This chain uses TRBV9 with TRBJ2-1, with TRBD2 as a possible D gene (6 bases). This CDR3 is 15 amino acids long. Deletions cut 1 base from V and 9 bases from J, with 17 bases between. Germline CDR1 reads SGDLS; CDR2 reads YYNGEE.

This chain connects TRBV4-3 to TRBJ2-7; D remains ambiguous. The germline CDR1 and CDR2 sequences are LGHNA and YSLEER. The germline V and J ends were trimmed by 4 bases and 0 bases, with 13 bases remaining between them. This CDR3 is 15 amino acids long. The CDR3, as DNA: TGCGCCAGCAGCCCGTCCCCCACTAACTCCTACGAGCAGTACTTC. It codes for CASSPSPTNSYEQYF.

Only a few counts were recorded for this clonotype. This rearrangement joins TRBV30 to TRBJ2-7; TRBD1 or TRBD2 may be the D gene (6 bases each). Germline-derived CDR1 and CDR2 are GTSNPN and SVGIG (reference sequence). V lost 5 bases to trimming and J lost 5 bases, with 16 bases between them. This CDR3 has 13 residues. As DNA, the CDR3 is TGTGCCTGGGCTAGGGGGGTTAGGAACGAGCAGTACTTC. As protein: CAWARGVRNEQYF.

The J gene is TRBJ2-7, the V gene TRBV7-2; perhaps TRBD2 as D (6 bases). Germline CDR1 SGHTA, CDR2 FQGNSA. The CDR3 extends over 16 amino acids. V lost 4 bases, J lost 3 bases, and 19 bases lay in between. The CDR3 DNA sequence: TGTGCCAGCAGCTACGGGGACTGGACGCTCAACTACGAGCAGTACTTC. It codes for CASSYGDWTLNYEQYF.